The 21 T cell receptor beta chains presented below share a single source sample, sequenced in a study of CD8 T cells in Susac syndrome. The RNA input was 0.5 to 1 ug, and it was reverse transcribed with random hexamers. MiXCR was run by TCRdb on the immunoSEQ multiplex PCR reads, yielding one entry per CDR3 protein. The sample holds some 94,000 distinct CDR3 sequences, about 95% seen once. Material for sequencing was CD4+ T cells from PBMCs. These receptors were obtained from a human donor with Susac syndrome.

The J gene is TRBJ2-7, the V gene TRBV29-1; TRBD1 matches 10 bases. CDR1 SQVTM and CDR2 ANQGSEA come from the germline V gene. The CDR3 spans 13 residues. V was pared by 6 bases and J by 5 bases, with 7 bases of the junction left unmatched. DNA of the CDR3: TGCAGCGTCGAGACCGGGACAGGGGACGAGCAGTACTTC. This translates into CSVETGTGDEQYF.

V gene TRBV11-2 combines with J gene TRBJ2-1, with TRBD1 matching over 7 bases. The CDR3 is made up of 15 amino acids. V lost 7 bases and J lost 6; bases outside the gene matches: 12. Per the germline V gene, CDR1 is SGHAT and CDR2 is FQNNGV. CDR3 nucleotides: TGTGCCAGCATCGAGGGACAGATTGGGCTCAATGAGCAGTTCTTC. It translates to CASIEGQIGLNEQFF.

V gene TRBV15 combines with J gene TRBJ1-5; D gene uncertain. This CDR3 spans 12 amino acids. Trimming stripped 3 bases from V and 6 bases from J, with 6 bases between. Germline CDR1 is LNHNV and CDR2 is YYDKDF (reference sequence). The DNA for the CDR3 is TGTGCCACCAGCAGGATTAGTCAGCCCCAGCATTTT. As protein: CATSRISQPQHF.

This chain links TRBV5-4 with TRBJ2-5; D is uncertain. Trimming left V 0 bases short and J 2 bases short, with 11 bases between. Germline assignment: CDR1 SGHNT and CDR2 YYREEE (reference sequence). This CDR3 region has 15 residues. The CDR3 bases are TGTGCCAGCAGCTTGGCCTCCGGGCGGCAAGAGACCCAGTACTTC. Its protein product is CASSLASGRQETQYF. Filled out from reference TRBV5-4 and TRBJ2-5, the complete variable domain reads ETGVTQSPTHLIKTRGQQVTLRCSSQSGHNTVSWYQQALGQGPQFIFQYYREEENGRGNFPPRFSGLQFPNYSSELNVNALELDDSALYLCASSLASGRQETQYFGPGTRLLVL.

The chain uses TRBV20-1 and TRBJ2-7; TRBD2 might be the D (6 bases). This CDR3 has 13 amino acids. V was pared by 6 bases and J by 6 bases, with 18 bases between. CDR1 and CDR2 from the germline V gene are DFQATT and SNEGSKA (reference sequence). CDR3 DNA sequence: TGCAGTGCAGTGCGGGGTCTGGGGGTCGAGCAGTACTTC. This translates into CSAVRGLGVEQYF.

V gene TRBV7-9 combines with J gene TRBJ1-2; no clear D gene. This CDR3 spans 13 amino acids. Germline V gene lookup returns CDR1 SEHNR and CDR2 FQNEAQ (reference sequence). V lost 1 base, J lost 6 bases, and 9 bases lay in between. In nucleotides, the CDR3 is TGTGCCAGCAGCTTAGTCGCGAATGATGGCTACACCTTC. This sequence encodes CASSLVANDGYTF.

The chain has TRBV14 and TRBJ1-6; D possibly corresponds to TRBD1 (5 bases). Trimming stripped 4 bases from V and 7 bases from J, with 14 bases between. The CDR3 runs 15 residues. Germline-derived CDR1 and CDR2 are SGHDN and FVKESK. CDR3 bases: TGTGCCAGCAGCCCATCGACGCAGGGCAATTCACCCCTCCACTTT. Protein product: CASSPSTQGNSPLHF.

The rearrangement links TRBV2 to TRBJ2-5; 13 positions agree with TRBD2. The CDR3 has 14 residues. From germline, CDR1 is SNHLY and CDR2 FYNNEI. The trim removed 7 bases at V and 5 bases at J, leaving 4 bases unmatched. The CDR3 DNA reads as TGTGCCAGCATGAAGACTAGCGGGGGGGAGACCCAGTACTTC. It specifies CASMKTSGGETQYF.

The genes are TRBV5-1 and TRBJ2-6; D is tentatively TRBD1 or TRBD2 (5 bases each). V shed 5 bases and J shed 0 bases, with 9 bases lying between them. CDR1 is SGHRS, CDR2 YFSETQ, per germline. There are 15 residues in the CDR3. This chain's CDR3 is CASSRDGSGANVLTF. The CDR3 region has the DNA TGCGCCAGCAGTCGGGACGGCTCTGGGGCCAACGTCCTGACTTTC.

V and J are TRBV6-5 and TRBJ2-2; D is ambiguous. Trimming took 2 bases from V and 13 from J, leaving 26 bases between them. Per the germline V gene, CDR1 is MNHEY and CDR2 is SVGAGI. The CDR3 totals 17 residues. As DNA, the CDR3 is TGTGCCAGCAGTTACACCCTACTTCCGACCCGTCGGGTCGGGCTGTTTTTT. Translation: CASSYTLLPTRRVGLFF.

The chain combines TRBV28 with TRBJ2-1, with a tentative D call TRBD1 (7 bases). The V and J ends lost 3 bases and 7 bases respectively, with 13 bases between them. Germline assignment: CDR1 MDHEN and CDR2 SYDVKM. This CDR3 spans 14 amino acids. The CDR3 DNA sequence: TGTGCCAGCAGTTTGGAGGGGGCTCTGAATGAGCAGTTCTTC. Protein product: CASSLEGALNEQFF.

This chain uses TRBV20-1 with TRBJ2-1, with 15 nucleotides matching TRBD2. V lost 5 bases to trimming and J lost 4 bases; unmatched junction nucleotides: 3. The CDR3 has 15 amino acids. The germline CDR1 and CDR2 sequences are DFQATT and SNEGSKA (reference sequence). The CDR3 loop reads CSAPGLAGGYNEQFF. As DNA, the CDR3 is TGCAGTGCTCCGGGACTAGCGGGGGGTTACAATGAGCAGTTCTTC.

The J gene is TRBJ2-7, the V gene TRBV5-6; 7 nucleotides line up with TRBD1. CDR1 SGHDT and CDR2 YYEEEE come from the germline V gene. This CDR3 comprises 13 residues. The J segment lost 4 bases and the V segment lost 4 bases, leaving 5 bases of the junction unmatched. CDR3 DNA: TGTGCCAGCAGCAGACAGGGTGTTTACGAGCAGTACTTC. Translation: CASSRQGVYEQYF.

The V and J genes are TRBV12-3 or TRBV12-4 and TRBJ2-3; 8 bases are shared with TRBD2. Trimming cost V 5 bases and J 14 bases; bases outside gene matches: 6. The CDR3 contains 11 residues. The CDR3 sequence is CASSPGTRTYF. The CDR3, as DNA: TGTGCCAGCAGTCCTGGGACTAGGACGTATTTT.

The chain carries TRBV25-1 and TRBJ2-1; TRBD1 agrees at 7 bases. Germline values: CDR1 MGHDK, CDR2 SYGVNS. The V gene end was trimmed by 2 bases and the J gene end by 9 bases; junction bases not matched to a gene: 10. The CDR3 extends over 15 amino acids. The CDR3 spells CASSEGSTGPGEQFF. Written as DNA, the CDR3 is TGTGCCAGCAGTGAAGGCTCGACAGGGCCGGGTGAGCAGTTCTTC.

J is TRBJ2-7 and V is TRBV18; TRBD2 matches 10 bases. There are 16 residues in the CDR3. Trimming took 4 bases from V and 0 from J; bases not matched to a gene: 6. The V gene's germline CDR1 is KGHSH and CDR2 LQKENI. CDR3 in DNA: TGTGCCAGCTCACGAGCTCGGACTAGCGGCTCCTACGAGCAGTACTTC. Protein sequence: CASSRARTSGSYEQYF.

This chain joins TRBV12-3 or TRBV12-4 and TRBJ2-1; D not certain. The V end was cut by 2 bases, the J end by 4 bases, with 12 bases between. The CDR3 runs 15 residues. CDR3 nucleotides: TGTGCCAGCAGTTTATTTGACCCCCGGTACAATGAGCAGTTCTTC. Protein product: CASSLFDPRYNEQFF.

The chain couples TRBV4-1 to TRBJ2-5; D unclear. Germline assignment: CDR1 MGHRA and CDR2 YSYEKL. The ends were cut back, 3 bases at V and 5 bases at J, with 10 bases in the middle. CDR3 length equals 13 residues. The CDR3 nucleotides read TGCGCCAGCAGCCAGCTTTTAGGGGAGACCCAGTACTTC. This translates into CASSQLLGETQYF.

The chain links TRBV3-1 to TRBJ1-6; TRBD1 aligns across 9 bases. CDR1 and CDR2 from the germline V gene are LGHDT and YNNKEL (reference sequence). The ends lost 3 bases at V and 7 bases at J; junction bases unmatched: 7. This CDR3 is built from 16 residues. CDR3 sequence reads: CASSHRQGTGNSPLHF. The CDR3 region has the DNA TGTGCCAGCAGCCACCGACAAGGGACAGGGAATTCACCCCTCCACTTT.

The chain is built from TRBV20-1 and TRBJ2-3; D remains ambiguous. Germline CDR1 is DFQATT and CDR2 is SNEGSKA (reference sequence). The CDR3 is made up of 14 amino acids. Trimming took off 6 bases at V and 0 bases at J, with 13 bases between the two ends. The CDR3 spells CSAPVDLSTDTQYF. In DNA form, the CDR3 reads TGCAGTGCGCCCGTAGATTTGAGCACAGATACGCAGTATTTT.

CDR3 in DNA: TGTGCCAGCAGCCAAGAAAGGCGGGGGCCAGCGGCGACCCAGTACTTC. Its protein product is CASSQERRGPAATQYF. The chain uses TRBV4-2 and TRBJ2-5, with D perhaps matching TRBD2 (7 bases). The CDR3 runs 16 residues. Trimming cost V 0 bases and J 7 bases, with 18 bases left between them. Per germline, CDR1 LGHNA and CDR2 YNFKEQ.